A few counts support the clone carrying this TCR beta chain. Its antigen is undetermined. The data belong to a study of early T cells in non-severe SARS-CoV-2 infection. As for the study in general: Bulk RNA isolated from unsorted whole blood underwent sequencing; chains were not paired.

Points from the study as a whole: Matching against VDJdb likely underestimated virus-specific expansions, favoring anti-spike CD8.

CDR1 is MDHEN, CDR2 SYDVKM, per germline. The V and J ends lost 4 bases and 3 bases, in that order; junction bases with no gene match: 3. This CDR3 has 14 residues. Each cDNA molecule carried a unique molecular identifier. TCRdb redid the calling of the 5' RACE reads with MiXCR, one entry per CDR3 protein. The repertoire holds 65,000 to 85,000 distinct CDR3 sequences, with 10% as singletons. The sequence was obtained from an adult who was a healthcare worker with PCR-confirmed SARS-CoV-2 infection or an uninfected control (not recorded which). The starting material was whole blood, obtained at baseline. This chain connects TRBV28 to TRBJ1-2; 9 bases fit TRBD1. The CDR3 sequence: CASSYTGGYYGYTF. As DNA, the CDR3 is TGTGCCAGCAGTTATACAGGGGGCTACTATGGCTACACCTTC.